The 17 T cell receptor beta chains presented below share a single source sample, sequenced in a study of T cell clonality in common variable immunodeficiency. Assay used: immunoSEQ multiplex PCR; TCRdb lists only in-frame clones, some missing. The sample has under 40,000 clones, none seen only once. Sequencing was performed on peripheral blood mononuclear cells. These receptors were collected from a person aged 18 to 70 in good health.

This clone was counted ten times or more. CDR3 loop: CASSYARAGEAFF. CDR3 DNA (partial): TGTGCCAGCAGTTATGCGAGGGCCGGTGAA. The chain joins TRBV6-2 or TRBV6-3 to TRBJ1-1, with D uncertain. The read terminates 3 residues ahead of where the CDR3 ends, so the germline J gene completes it. The V end lost 3 bases, the J end lost 7 bases, and 12 bases lay between the germline ends. CDR3 length equals 13 residues. Germline V gene sequence: CDR1 MNHEY, CDR2 SVGEGT.

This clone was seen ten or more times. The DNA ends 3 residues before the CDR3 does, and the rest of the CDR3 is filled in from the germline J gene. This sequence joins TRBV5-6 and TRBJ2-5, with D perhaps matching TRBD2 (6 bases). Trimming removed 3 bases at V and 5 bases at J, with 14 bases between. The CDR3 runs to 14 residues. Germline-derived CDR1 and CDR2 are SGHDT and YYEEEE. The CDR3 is CASSSSGGLETQYF. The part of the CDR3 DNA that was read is TGTGCCAGCAGCTCGAGTGGGGGGTTGGAGACC.

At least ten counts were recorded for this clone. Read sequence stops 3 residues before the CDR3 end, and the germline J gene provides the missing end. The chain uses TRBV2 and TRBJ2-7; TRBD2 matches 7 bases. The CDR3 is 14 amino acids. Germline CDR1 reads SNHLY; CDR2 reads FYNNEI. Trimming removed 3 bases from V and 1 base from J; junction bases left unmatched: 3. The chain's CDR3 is CASSEASGSYEQYF. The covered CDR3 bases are TGTGCCAGCAGTGAGGCTAGCGGATCCTACGAG.

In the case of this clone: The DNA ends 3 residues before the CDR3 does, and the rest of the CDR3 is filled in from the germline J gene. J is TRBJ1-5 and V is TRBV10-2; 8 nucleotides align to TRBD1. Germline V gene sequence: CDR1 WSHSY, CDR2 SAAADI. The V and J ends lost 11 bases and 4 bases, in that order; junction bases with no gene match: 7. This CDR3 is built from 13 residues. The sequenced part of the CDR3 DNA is TGCGCCGGGGGGGACAGGCCGAATCAGCCC. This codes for CAGGDRPNQP. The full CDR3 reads CAGGDRPNQPQHF.

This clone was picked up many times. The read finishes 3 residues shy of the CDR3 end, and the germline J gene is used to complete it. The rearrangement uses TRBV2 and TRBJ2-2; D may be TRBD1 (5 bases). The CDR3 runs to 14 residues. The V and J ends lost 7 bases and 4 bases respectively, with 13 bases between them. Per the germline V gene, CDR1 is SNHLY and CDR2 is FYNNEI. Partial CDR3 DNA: TGTGCCAGCACATCCTCAGGGTTCACCGGGGAG. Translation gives CASTSSGFTGE. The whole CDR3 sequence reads CASTSSGFTGELFF.

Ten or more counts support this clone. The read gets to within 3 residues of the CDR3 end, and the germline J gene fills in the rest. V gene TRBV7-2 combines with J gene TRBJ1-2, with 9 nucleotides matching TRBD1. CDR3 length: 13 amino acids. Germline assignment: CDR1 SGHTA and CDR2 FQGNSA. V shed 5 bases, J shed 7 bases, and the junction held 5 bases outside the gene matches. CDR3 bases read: TGTGCCAGCAGCCAAGACAGGGGGATTGGC. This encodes CASSQDRGIG. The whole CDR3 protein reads CASSQDRGIGYTF.

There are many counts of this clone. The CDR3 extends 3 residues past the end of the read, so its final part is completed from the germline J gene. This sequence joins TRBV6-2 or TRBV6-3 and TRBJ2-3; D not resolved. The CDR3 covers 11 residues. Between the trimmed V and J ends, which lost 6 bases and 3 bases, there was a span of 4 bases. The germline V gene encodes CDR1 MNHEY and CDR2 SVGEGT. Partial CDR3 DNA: TGTGCCAGCAGACAAACAGATACG. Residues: CASRQTDT. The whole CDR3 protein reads CASRQTDTQYF.

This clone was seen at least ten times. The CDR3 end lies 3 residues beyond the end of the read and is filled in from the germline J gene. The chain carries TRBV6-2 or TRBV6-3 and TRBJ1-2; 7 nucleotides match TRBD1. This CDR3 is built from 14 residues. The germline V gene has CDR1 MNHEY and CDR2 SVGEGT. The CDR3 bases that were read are TGTGCCAGCAGTTACCCACGACAGGGTCGAGGC. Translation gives CASSYPRQGRG. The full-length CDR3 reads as CASSYPRQGRGYTF.

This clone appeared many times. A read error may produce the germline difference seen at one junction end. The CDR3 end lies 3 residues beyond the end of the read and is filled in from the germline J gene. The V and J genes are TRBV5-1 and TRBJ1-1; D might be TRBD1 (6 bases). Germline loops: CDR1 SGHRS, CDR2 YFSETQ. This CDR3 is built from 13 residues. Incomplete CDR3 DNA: TGCGCCAGCAGGCCCACAGGGAACCCTGAA. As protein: CASRPTGNPE. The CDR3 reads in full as CASRPTGNPEAFF. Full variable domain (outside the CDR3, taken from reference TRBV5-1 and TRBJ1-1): KAGVTQTPRYLIKTRGQQVTLSCSPISGHRSVSWYQQTPGQGLQFLFEYFSETQRNKGNFPGRFSGRQFSNSRSEMNVSTLELGDSALYLCASRPTGNPEAFFGQGTRLTVV.

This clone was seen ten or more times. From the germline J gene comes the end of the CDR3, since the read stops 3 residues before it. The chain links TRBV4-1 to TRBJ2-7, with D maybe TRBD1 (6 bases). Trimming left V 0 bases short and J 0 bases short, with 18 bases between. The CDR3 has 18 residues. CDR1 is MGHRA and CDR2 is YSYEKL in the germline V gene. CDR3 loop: CASSQEPLLGQISYEQYF. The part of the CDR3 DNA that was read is TGCGCCAGCAGCCAAGAACCCCTCCTGGGACAAATCTCCTACGAG.

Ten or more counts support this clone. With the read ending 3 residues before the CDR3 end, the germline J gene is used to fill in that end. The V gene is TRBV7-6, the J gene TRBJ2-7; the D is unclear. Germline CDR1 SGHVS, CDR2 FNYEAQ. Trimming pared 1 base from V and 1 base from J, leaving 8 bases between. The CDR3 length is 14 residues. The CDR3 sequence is CASSLDQDSYEQYF. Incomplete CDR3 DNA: TGTGCCAGCAGCTTAGACCAGGATTCCTACGAG.

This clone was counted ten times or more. The covered CDR3 bases are TGCGCCAGCAGCTTGGGTGGGGCCACTGAA. Its translation is CASSLGGATE. The full CDR3 is CASSLGGATEAFF. The rearrangement links TRBV5-1 to TRBJ1-1, with TRBD1 as a possible D gene (5 bases). The CDR3 end is not reached by the read, which stops 3 residues before it; the germline J gene fills it in. This CDR3 comprises 13 residues. V lost 0 bases, J lost 4 bases, and 7 bases lay in between. The V gene's germline CDR1 is SGHRS and CDR2 YFSETQ.

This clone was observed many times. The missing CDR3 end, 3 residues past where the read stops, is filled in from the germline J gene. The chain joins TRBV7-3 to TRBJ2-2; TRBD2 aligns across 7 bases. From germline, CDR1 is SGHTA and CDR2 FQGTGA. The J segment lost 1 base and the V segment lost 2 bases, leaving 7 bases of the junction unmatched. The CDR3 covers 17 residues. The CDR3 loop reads CASSLRSGTKNTGELFF. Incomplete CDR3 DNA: TGTGCCAGCAGCTTACGTTCCGGGACTAAGAACACCGGGGAG.

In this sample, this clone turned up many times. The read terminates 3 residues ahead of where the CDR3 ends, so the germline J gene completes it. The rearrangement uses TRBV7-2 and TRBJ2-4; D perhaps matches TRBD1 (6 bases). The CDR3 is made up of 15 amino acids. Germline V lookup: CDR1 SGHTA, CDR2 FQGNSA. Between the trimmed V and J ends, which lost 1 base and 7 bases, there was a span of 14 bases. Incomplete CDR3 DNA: TGTGCCAGCAGCTTAGGGATCCGGGACACCAACATT. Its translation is CASSLGIRDTNI. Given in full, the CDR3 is CASSLGIRDTNIQYF.

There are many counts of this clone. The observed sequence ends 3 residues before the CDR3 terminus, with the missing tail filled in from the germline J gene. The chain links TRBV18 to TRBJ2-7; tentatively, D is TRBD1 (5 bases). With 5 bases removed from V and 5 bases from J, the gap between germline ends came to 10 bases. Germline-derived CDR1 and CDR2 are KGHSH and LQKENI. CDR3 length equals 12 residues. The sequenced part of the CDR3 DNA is TGTGCCAGCTCATCGGACATCCACGAG. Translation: CASSSDIHE. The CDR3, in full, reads CASSSDIHEQYF.

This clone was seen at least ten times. The chain's CDR3 is CASNRQGGAGELFF. The covered CDR3 bases are TGTGCCAGCAATAGACAGGGGGGAGCCGGGGAG. The rearrangement joins TRBV2 to TRBJ2-2, with TRBD1 identical over 9 bases. The read ends 3 residues before the CDR3 terminus; that terminus is restored from the germline J gene. The CDR3 runs to 14 residues. V trimming: 7 bases; J trimming: 6 bases; junction bases outside the gene matches: 6. Germline CDR1 reads SNHLY; CDR2 reads FYNNEI.

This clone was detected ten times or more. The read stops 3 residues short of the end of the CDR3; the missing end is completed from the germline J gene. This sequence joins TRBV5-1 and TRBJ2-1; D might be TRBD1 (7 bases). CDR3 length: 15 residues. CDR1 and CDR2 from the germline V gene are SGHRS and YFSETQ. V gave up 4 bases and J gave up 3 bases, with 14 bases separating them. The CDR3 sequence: CASSGQGGSYNEQFF. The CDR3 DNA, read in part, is TGCGCCAGCAGCGGCCAGGGGGGTAGCTACAATGAG.